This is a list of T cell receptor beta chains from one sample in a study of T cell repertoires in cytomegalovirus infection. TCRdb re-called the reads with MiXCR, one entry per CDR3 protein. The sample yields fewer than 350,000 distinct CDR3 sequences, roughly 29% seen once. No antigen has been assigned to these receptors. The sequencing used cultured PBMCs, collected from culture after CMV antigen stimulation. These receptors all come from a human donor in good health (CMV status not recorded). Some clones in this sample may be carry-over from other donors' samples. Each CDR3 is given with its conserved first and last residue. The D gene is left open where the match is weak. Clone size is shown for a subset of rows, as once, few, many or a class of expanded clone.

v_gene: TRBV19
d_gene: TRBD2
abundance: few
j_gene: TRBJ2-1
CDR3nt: TGTGCCAGTAGTATGGACGAATTCCGGGCGGGAGTAGATGGGTCCTACAATGAGCAGTTCTTC
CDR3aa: CASSMDEFRAGVDGSYNEQFF

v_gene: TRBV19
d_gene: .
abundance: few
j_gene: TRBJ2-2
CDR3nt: TGTGCCAGTAGTATAGGGACATCGGTCACCGGGGAGCTGTTTTTT
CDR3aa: CASSIGTSVTGELFF

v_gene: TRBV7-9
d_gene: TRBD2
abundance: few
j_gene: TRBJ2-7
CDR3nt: TGTGCCACCGCGCCCCCCGGTTTGCGGGAGGAGCAGTACTTC
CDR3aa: CATAPPGLREEQYF

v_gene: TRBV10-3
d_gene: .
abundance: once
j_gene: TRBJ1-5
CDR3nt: TGTGCCATCAGCCTTGACGGAAGGAATCAGCCCCAGCATTTT
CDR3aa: CAISLDGRNQPQHF

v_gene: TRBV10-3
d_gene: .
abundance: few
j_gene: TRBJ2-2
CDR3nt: TGTGCCATCAGTGAGTCGAAGGCCGGGGAGCTGTTTTTT
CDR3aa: CAISESKAGELFF

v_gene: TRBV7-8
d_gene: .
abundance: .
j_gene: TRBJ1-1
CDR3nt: TGTGCCAGCAGCTCTTATAAGGGGGGCACTGAAGCTTTCTTT
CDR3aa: CASSSYKGGTEAFF

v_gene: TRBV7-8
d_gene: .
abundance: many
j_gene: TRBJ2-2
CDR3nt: TGTGCCAGCACCGCTCGACTGGTGAACACCGGGGAGCTGTTTTTT
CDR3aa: CASTARLVNTGELFF

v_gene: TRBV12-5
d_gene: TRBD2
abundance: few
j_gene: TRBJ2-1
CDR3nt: TGTGCTAGTGGTTCTAGCGGGAGGGCCTGGAATGAGCAGTTCTTC
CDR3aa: CASGSSGRAWNEQFF

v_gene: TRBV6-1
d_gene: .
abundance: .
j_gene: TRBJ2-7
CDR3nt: TGTGCCAGCAGTGAAGCGGGGGACGAGCAGTACTTC
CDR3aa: CASSEAGDEQYF

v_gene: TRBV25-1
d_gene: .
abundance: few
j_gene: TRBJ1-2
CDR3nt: TGTGCCAGCAGTGGTAACTATGGCTACACCTTC
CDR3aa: CASSGNYGYTF

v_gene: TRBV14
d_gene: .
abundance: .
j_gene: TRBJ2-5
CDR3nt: TGTGCCAGCAGCCCCTTCCGTAGAGGGTTTGGAGAGACCCAGTACTTC
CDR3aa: CASSPFRRGFGETQYF